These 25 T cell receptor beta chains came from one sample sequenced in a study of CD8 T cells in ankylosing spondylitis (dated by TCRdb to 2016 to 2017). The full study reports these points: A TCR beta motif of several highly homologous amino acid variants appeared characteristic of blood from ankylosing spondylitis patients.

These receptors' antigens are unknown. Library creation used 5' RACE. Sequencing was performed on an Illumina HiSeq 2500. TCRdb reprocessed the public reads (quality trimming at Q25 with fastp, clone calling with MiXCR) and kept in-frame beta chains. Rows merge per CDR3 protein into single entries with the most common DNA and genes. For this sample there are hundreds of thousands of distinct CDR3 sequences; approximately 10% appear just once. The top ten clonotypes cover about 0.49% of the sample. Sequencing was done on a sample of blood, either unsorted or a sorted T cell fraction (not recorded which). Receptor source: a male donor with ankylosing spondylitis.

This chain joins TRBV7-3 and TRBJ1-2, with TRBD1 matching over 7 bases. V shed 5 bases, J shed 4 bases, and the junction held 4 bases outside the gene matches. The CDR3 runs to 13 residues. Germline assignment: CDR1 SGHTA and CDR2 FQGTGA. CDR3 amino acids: CASSKGQSYGYTF. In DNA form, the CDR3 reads TGTGCCAGCAGCAAGGGACAGAGCTATGGCTACACCTTC.

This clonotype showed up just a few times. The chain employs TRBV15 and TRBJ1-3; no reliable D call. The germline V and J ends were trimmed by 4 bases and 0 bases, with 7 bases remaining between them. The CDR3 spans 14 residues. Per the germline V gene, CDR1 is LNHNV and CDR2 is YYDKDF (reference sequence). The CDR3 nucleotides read TGTGCCACCAGCACTCGGAGCTCTGGAAACACCATATATTTT. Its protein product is CATSTRSSGNTIYF.

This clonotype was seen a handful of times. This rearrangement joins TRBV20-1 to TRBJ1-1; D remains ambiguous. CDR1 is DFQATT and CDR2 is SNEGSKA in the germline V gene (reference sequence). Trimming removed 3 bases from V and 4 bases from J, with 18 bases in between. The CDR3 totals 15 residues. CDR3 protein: CSARNPGKGSTEAFF. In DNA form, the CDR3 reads TGCAGTGCTAGGAATCCAGGAAAAGGGTCCACTGAAGCTTTCTTT.

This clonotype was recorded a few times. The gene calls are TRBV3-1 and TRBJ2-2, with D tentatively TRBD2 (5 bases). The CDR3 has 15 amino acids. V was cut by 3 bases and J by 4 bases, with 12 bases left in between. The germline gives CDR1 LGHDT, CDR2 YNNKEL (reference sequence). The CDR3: CASSQRGLITGELFF. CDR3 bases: TGTGCCAGCAGCCAGCGAGGGTTGATCACCGGGGAGCTGTTTTTT.

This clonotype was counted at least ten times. The CDR3 region has the DNA TGTGCCAGCAGCTGGTACCAAGAGACCCAGTACTTC. Its protein product is CASSWYQETQYF. V gene TRBV7-9 combines with J gene TRBJ2-5; unclear D gene. This CDR3 has 12 residues. V lost 4 bases to trimming and J lost 0 bases, with 3 bases between them. Germline V gene sequence: CDR1 SEHNR, CDR2 FQNEAQ (reference sequence).

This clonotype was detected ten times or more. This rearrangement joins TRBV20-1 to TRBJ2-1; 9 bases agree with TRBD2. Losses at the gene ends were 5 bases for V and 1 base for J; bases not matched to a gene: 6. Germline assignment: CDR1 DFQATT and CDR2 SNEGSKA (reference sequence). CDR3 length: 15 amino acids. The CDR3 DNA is TGCAGTGCTGTAGCGGGAGCCCTTTCCTACAATGAGCAGTTCTTC. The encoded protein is CSAVAGALSYNEQFF.

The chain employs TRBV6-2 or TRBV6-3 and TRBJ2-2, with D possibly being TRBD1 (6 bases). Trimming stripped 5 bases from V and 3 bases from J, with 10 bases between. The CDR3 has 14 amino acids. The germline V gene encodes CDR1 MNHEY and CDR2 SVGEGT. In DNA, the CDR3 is TGTGCCAGCAGTCGGGACACCTACACCGGGGAGCTGTTTTTT. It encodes CASSRDTYTGELFF.

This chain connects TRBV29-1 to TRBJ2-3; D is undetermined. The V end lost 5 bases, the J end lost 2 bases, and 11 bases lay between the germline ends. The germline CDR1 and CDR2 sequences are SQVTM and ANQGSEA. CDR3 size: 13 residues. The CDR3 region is CSVRAPLTDTQYF. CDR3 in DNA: TGCAGCGTTCGGGCTCCCCTCACAGATACGCAGTATTTT.

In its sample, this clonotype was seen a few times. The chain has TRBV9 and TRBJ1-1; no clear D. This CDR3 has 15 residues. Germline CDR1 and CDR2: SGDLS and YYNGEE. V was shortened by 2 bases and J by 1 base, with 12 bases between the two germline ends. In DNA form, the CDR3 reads TGTGCCAGCAGCGTCGGCTCGTCGGGGAACACTGAAGCTTTCTTT. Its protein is CASSVGSSGNTEAFF.

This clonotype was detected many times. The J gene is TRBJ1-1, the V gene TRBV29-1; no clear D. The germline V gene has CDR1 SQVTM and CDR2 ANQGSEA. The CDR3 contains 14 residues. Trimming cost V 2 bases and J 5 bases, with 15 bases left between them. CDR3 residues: CSVEPMIARTEAFF. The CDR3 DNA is TGCAGCGTTGAACCGATGATAGCTCGGACTGAAGCTTTCTTT.

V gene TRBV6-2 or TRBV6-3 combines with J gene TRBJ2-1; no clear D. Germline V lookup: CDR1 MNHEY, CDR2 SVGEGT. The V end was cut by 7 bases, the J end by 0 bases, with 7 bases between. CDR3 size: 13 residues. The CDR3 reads CASMDRSYNEQFF. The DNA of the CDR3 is TGTGCCAGCATGGACCGCTCCTACAATGAGCAGTTCTTC.

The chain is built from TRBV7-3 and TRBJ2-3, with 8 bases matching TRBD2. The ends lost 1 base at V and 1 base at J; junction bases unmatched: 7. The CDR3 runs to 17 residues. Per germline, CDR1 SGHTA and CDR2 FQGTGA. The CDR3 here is CASSLSGGTVGTDTQYF. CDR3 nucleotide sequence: TGTGCCAGCAGCTTAAGCGGGGGGACGGTGGGCACAGATACGCAGTATTTT.

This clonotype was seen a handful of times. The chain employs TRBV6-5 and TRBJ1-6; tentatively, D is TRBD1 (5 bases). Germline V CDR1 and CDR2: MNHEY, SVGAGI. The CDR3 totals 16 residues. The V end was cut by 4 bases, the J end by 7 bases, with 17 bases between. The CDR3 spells CASSSKLKGLNSPLHF. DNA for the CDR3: TGTGCCAGCAGTTCCAAACTCAAGGGGCTCAATTCACCCCTCCACTTT.

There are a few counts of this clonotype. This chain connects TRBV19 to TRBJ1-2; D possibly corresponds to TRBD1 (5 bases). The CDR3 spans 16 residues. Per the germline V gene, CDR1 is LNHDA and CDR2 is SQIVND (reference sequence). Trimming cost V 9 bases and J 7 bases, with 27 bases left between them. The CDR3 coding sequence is TGTGCCAGCCACGGACTTGGGGGGTTGGCCAGAGGTGGCTACACCTTC. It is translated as CASHGLGGLARGGYTF.

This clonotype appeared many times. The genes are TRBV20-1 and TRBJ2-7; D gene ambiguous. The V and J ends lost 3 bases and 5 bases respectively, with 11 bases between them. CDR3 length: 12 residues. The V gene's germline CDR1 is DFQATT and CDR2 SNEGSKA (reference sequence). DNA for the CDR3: TGCAGTGCTAGGTGGGCCCACGACGAGCAGTACTTC. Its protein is CSARWAHDEQYF.

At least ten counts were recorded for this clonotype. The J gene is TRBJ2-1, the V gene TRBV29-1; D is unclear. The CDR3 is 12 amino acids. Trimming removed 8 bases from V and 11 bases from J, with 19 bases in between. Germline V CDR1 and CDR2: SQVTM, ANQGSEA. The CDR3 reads CSPGRVTNQQFF. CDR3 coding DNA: TGCAGCCCCGGTAGGGTAACAAATCAGCAGTTCTTC.

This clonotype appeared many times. The CDR3 DNA sequence: TGCGCCAGCAGCTTGGCCAGGGGTGAGATCTTCACCGGGGAGCTGTTTTTT. It codes for CASSLARGEIFTGELFF. The rearrangement links TRBV5-1 to TRBJ2-2; a possible D gene is TRBD1 (6 bases). The CDR3 runs to 17 residues. With 0 bases removed from V and 4 bases from J, the gap between germline ends came to 16 bases. Germline V gene sequence: CDR1 SGHRS, CDR2 YFSETQ.

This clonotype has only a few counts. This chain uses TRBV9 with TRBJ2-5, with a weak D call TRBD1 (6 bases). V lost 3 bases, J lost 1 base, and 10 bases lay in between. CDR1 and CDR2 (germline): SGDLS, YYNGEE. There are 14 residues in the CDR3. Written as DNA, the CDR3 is TGTGCCAGCAGCGCTGACAGGCGCCAAGAGACCCAGTACTTC. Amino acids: CASSADRRQETQYF.

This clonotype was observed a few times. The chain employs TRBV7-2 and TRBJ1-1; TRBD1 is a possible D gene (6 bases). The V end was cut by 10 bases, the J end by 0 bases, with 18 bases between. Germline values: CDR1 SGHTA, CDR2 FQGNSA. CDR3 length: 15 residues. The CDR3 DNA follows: TGTGCCACCGCGTACGGGACACTCATGAACACTGAAGCTTTCTTT. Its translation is CATAYGTLMNTEAFF.

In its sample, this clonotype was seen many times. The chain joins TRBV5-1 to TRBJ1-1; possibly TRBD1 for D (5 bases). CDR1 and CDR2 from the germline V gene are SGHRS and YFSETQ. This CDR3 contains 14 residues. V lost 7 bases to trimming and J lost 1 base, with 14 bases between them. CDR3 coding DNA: TGCGCCAGCTCTAGACGGGGGGAGAACACTGAAGCTTTCTTT. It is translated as CASSRRGENTEAFF.

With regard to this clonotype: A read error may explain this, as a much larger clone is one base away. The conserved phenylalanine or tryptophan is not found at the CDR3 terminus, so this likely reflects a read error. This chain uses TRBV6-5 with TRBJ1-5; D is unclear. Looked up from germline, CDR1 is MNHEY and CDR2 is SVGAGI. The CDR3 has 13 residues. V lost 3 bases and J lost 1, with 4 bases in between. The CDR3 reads CASSYSSNQPQHL. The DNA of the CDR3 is TGTGCCAGCAGTTATTCAAGCAATCAGCCCCAGCATCTT.

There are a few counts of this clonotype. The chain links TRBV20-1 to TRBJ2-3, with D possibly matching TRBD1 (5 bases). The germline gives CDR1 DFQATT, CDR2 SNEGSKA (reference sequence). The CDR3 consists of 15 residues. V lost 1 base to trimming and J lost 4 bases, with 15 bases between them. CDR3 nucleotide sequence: TGCAGTGCTAGAGGGACACCAGGACCCTCAGATACGCAGTATTTT. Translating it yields CSARGTPGPSDTQYF.

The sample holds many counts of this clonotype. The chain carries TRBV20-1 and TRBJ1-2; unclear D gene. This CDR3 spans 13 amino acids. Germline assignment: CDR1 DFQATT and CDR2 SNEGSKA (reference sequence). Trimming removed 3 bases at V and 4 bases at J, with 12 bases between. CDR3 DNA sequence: TGCAGTGCTAGCGGCGGAAACCTCTATGGCTACACCTTC. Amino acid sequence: CSASGGNLYGYTF.

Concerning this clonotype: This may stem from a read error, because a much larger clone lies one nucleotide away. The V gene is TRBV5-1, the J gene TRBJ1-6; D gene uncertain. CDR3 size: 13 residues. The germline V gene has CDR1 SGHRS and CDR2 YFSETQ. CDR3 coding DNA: TGCGTCAGCAGCACGGACCCGGCCTCACCCCTCCACTTT. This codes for CVSSTDPASPLHF. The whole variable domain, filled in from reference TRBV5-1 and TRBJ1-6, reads KAGVTQTPRYLIKTRGQQVTLSCSPISGHRSVSWYQQTPGQGLQFLFEYFSETQRNKGNFPGRFSGRQFSNSRSEMNVSTLELGDSALYLCVSSTDPASPLHFGNGTRLTVT.

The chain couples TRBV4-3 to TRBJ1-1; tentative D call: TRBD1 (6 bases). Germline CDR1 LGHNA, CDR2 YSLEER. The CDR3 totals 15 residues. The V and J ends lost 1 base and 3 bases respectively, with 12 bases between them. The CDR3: CASSQGRGLDTEAFF. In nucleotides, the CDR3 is TGCGCCAGCAGCCAAGGAAGGGGGTTGGACACTGAAGCTTTCTTT.